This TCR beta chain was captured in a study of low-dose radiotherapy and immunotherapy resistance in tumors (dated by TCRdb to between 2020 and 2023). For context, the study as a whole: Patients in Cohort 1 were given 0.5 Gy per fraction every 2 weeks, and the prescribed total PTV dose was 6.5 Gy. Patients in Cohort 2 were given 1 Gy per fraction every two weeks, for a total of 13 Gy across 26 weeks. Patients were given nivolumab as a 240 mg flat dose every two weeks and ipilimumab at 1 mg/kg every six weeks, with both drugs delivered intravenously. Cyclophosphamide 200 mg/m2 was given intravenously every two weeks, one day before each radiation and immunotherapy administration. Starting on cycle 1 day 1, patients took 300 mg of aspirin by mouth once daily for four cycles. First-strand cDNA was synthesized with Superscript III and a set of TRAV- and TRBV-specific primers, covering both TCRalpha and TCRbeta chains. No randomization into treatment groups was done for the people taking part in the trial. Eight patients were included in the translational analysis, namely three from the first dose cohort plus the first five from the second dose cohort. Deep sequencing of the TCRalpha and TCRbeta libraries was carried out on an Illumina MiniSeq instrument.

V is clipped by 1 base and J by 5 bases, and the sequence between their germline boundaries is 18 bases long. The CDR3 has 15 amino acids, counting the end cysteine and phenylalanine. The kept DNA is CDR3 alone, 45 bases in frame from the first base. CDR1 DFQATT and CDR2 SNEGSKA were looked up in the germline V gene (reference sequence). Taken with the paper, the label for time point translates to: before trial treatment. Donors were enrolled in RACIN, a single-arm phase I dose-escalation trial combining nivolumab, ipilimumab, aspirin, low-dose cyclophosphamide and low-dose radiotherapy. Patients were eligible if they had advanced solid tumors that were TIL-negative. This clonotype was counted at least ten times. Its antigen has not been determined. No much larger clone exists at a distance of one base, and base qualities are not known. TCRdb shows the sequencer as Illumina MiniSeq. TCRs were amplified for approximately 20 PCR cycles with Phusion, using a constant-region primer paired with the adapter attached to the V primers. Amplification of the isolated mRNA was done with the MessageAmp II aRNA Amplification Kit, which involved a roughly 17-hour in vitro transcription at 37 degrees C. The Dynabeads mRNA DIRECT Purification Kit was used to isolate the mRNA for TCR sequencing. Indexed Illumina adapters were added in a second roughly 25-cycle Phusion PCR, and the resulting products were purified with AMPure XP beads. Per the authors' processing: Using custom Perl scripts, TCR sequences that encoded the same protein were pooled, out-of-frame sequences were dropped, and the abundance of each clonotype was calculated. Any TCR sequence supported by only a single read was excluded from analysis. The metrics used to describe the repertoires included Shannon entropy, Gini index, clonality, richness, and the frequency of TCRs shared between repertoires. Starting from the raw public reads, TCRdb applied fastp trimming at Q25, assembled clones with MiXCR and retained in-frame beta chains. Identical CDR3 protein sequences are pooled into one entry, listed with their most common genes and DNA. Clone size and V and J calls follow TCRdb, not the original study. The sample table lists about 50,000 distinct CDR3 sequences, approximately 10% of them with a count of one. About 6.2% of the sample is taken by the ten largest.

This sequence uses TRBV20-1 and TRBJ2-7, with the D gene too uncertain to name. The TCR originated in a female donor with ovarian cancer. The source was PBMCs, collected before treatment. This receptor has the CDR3 CSARGVRAMNDEQYF. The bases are TGCAGTGCTAGAGGCGTCCGGGCCATGAACGACGAGCAGTACTTC.